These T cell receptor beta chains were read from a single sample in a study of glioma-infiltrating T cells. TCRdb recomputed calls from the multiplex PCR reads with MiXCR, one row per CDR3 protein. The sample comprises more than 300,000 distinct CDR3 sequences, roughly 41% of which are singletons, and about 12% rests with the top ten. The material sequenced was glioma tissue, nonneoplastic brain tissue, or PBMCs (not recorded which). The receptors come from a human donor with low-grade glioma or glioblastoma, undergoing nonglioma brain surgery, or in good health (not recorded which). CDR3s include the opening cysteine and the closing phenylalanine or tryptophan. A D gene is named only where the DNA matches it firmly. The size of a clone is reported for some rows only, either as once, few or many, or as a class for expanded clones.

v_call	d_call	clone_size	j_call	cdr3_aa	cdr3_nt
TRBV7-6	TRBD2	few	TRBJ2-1	CASSLGTSVQSSYNEQFF	TGTGCCAGCAGCTTAGGGACTAGCGTTCAGAGCTCCTACAATGAGCAGTTCTTC
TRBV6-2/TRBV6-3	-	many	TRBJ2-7	CASSYSSTSWNYEQYF	TGTGCCAGCAGTTACTCGAGTACCTCATGGAACTACGAGCAGTACTTC
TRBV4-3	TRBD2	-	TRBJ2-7	CASSQDWREWIYEQYF	TGCGCCAGCAGCCAAGACTGGCGGGAGTGGATCTACGAGCAGTACTTC
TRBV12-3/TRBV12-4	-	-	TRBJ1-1	CASSFGGANTEAFF	TGTGCCAGCAGTTTTGGCGGGGCGAACACTGAAGCTTTCTTT
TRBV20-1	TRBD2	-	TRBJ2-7	CSAPGGGSYEQYF	TGCAGTGCTCCTGGCGGGGGCTCCTACGAGCAGTACTTC
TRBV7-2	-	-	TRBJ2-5	CASSPRGQETRYF	TGTGCCAGCAGCCCCCGTGGGCAAGAGACCCGGTACTTC
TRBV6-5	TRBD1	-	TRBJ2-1	CASSSPRRDRNYNEQFF	TGTGCCAGCAGTTCGCCCCGCAGGGACAGGAACTACAATGAGCAGTTCTTC
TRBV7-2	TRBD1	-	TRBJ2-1	CASSLGQALSSYNEQFF	TGCGCCAGCAGCTTGGGACAGGCCCTAAGCTCCTACAATGAGCAGTTCTTT
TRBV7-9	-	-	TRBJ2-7	CASSLLPSAGGEQYF	TGTGCCAGCAGCCTCCTCCCTAGCGCTGGTGGTGAGCAGTACTTC
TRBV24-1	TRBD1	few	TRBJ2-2	CATSDQGQGAPTGELFF	TGTGCCACCAGTGATCAAGGGCAGGGGGCGCCCACCGGGGAGCTGTTTTTT
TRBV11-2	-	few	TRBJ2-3	CASSLDPGPTQYF	TGTGCCAGCAGCTTAGATCCAGGGCCTACGCAGTATTTT
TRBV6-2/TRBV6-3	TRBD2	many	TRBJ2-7	CASSTPTSGYEQYF	TGTGCCAGCAGTACCCCCACTAGCGGGTACGAGCAGTACTTC
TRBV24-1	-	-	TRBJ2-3	CATSEPLGHRTQYF	TGTGCCACCAGTGAACCCTTGGGACACCGCACGCAGTATTTT
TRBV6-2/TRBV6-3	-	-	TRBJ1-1	CASSYGEYTEAFF	TGTGCCAGCAGTTACGGGGAGTACACTGAAGCTTTCTTT
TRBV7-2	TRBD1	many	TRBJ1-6	CASSSQGNSPLHF	TGTGCCAGCAGCTCACAGGGGAATTCACCCCTCCACTTT
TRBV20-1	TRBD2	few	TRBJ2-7	CSAPRLAENHEQYF	TGCAGTGCGCCAAGACTAGCCGAGAATCACGAGCAGTACTTC
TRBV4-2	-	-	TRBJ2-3	CASSQDLTDTQYF	TGTGCCAGCAGCCAAGACCTCACAGATACGCAGTATTTT
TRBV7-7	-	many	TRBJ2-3	CASSLGATDTQYF	TGTGCTAGCAGCCTCGGAGCCACAGATACGCAGTATTTT
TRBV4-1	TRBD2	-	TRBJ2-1	CVSSGSGVVNEQFF	TGCGTCAGCAGCGGGAGTGGGGTTGTCAATGAGCAGTTCTTC
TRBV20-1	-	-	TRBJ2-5	CSAAFGHQETQYF	TGCAGTGCTGCCTTTGGACACCAAGAGACCCAGTACTTC
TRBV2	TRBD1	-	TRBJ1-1	CASSWTGGKGVSTEAFF	TGTGCCAGCAGTTGGACAGGGGGCAAAGGGGTTAGCACTGAAGCTTTCTTT
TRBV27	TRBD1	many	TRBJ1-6	CASSLTAPTGVQHNSPLHF	TGTGCCAGCAGTTTAACAGCACCGACAGGGGTCCAGCATAATTCACCCCTCCACTTT
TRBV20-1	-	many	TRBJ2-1	CSASRPYNEQFF	TGCAGTGCTTCGCGCCCCTACAATGAGCAGTTCTTC
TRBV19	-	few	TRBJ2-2	CASSSFLRGNTGELFF	TGTGCCAGTAGTTCGTTTCTAAGGGGAAACACCGGGGAGCTGTTTTTT
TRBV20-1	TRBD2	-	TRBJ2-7	CSARPTSGRSDEQYF	TGCAGTGCTAGACCTACTAGCGGGAGATCGGACGAGCAGTACTTC
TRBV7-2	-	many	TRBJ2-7	CASSPSTVEQYF	TGTGCCAGCAGCCCATCGACAGTGGAGCAGTACTTC
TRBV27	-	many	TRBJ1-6	CASSFKSYNSPLHF	TGTGCCAGCAGTTTTAAGTCCTATAATTCACCCCTCCACTTT
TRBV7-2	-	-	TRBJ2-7	CASSLPGLAGGRDEQYF	TGTGCCAGCAGCTTACCGGGATTGGCAGGGGGGAGAGACGAGCAGTACTTC
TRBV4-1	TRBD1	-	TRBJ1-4	CASSQGDRVDEKLFF	TGCGCCAGCAGCCAAGGGGACAGGGTAGATGAAAAACTGTTTTTT
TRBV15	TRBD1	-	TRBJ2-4	CATSSKPGQGSNIQYF	TGTGCCACCAGCAGTAAACCGGGACAGGGTAGTAACATTCAGTACTTC
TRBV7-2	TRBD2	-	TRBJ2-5	CASSFLGLAGEWVGETQYF	TGTGCCAGCAGCTTCCTGGGACTAGCGGGCGAGTGGGTTGGGGAGACCCAGTACTTC
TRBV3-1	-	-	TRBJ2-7	CASSQGGGQNEQYF	TGTGCCAGCAGCCAAGGTGGGGGCCAGAACGAGCAGTACTTC
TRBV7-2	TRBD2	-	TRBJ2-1	CASSRSGSSYNEQFF	TGTGCCAGCAGCCGAAGCGGGAGCTCCTACAATGAGCAGTTCTTC
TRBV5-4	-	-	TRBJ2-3	CASSLGVHPPAEDTQYF	TGTGCCAGCAGCTTGGGGGTCCATCCCCCCGCGGAAGATACGCAGTATTTT
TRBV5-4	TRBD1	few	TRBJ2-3	CASSSDRRRNTQYF	TGTGCCAGCAGCTCGGACAGGCGTCGGAATACGCAGTATTTT
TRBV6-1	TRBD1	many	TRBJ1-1	CASRGGRRTEAFF	TGTGCCAGCAGAGGGGGCAGGCGCACTGAAGCTTTCTTT